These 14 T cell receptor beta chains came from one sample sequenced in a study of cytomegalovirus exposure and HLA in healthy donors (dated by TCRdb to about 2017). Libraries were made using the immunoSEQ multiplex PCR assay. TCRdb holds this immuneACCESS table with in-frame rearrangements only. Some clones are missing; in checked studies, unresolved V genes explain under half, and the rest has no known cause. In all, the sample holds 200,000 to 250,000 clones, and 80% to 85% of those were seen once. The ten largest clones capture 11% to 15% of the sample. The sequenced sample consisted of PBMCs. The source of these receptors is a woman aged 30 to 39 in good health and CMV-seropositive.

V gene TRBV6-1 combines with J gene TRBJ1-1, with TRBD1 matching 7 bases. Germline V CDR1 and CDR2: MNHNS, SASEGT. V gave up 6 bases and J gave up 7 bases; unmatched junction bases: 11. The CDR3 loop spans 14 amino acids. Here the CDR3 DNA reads TGTGCCAGCAGGACCCCCGGACAGGTGTTTGAAGCTTTCTTT. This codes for CASRTPGQVFEAFF.

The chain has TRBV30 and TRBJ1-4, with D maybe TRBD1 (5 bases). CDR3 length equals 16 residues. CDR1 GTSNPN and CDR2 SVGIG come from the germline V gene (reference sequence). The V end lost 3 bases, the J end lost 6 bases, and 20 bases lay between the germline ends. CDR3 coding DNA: TGTGCCTGGAGAGGCTTTCAGGGTGGGTTCGATGAAAAACTGTTTTTT. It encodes CAWRGFQGGFDEKLFF.

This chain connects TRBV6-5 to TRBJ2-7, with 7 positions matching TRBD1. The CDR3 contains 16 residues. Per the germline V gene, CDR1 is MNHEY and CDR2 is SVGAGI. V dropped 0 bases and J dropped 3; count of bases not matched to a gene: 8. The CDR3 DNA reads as TGTGCCAGCAGTTACTCGATGAAGGGGGCAGTCTACGAGCAGTACTTC. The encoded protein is CASSYSMKGAVYEQYF.

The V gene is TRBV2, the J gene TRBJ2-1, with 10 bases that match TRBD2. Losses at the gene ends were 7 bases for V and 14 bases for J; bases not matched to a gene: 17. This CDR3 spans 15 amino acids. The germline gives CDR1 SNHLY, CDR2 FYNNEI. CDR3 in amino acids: CASTHEAGGPRGKFF. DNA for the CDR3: TGTGCCAGCACTCATGAAGCGGGAGGGCCGCGAGGAAAGTTCTTC.

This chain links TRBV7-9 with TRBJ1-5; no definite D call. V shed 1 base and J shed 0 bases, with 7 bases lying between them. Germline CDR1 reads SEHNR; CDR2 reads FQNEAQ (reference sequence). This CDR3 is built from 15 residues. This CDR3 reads CASSLEGNSNQPQHF. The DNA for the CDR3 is TGTGCCAGCAGCTTAGAAGGTAATAGCAATCAGCCCCAGCATTTT.

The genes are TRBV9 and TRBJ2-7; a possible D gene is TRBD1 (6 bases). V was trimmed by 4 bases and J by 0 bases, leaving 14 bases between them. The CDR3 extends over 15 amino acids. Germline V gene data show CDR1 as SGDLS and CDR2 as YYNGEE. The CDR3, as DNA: TGTGCCAGCAGCCCACCAGGGGTGGGCTCCTACGAGCAGTACTTC. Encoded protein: CASSPPGVGSYEQYF.

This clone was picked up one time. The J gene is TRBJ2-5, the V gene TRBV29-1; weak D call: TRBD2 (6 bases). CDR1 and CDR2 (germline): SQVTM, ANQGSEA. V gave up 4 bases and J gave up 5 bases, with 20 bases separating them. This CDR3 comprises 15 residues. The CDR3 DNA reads TGCAGCGTTGTCGGAGGGCCGGGAGAAAGGGAGACCCAGTACTTC. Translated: CSVVGGPGERETQYF.

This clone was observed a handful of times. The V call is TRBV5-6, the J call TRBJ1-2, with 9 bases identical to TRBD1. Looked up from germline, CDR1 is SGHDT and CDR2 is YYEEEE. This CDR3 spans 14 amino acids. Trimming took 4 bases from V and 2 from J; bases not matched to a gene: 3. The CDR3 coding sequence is TGTGCCAGCAGCCCGGGACAGGGCAACTATGGCTACACCTTC. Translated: CASSPGQGNYGYTF.

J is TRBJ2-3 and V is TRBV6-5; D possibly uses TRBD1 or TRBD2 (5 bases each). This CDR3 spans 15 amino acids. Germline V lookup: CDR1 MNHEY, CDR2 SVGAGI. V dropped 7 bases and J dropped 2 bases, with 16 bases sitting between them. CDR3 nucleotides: TGTGCCAGCAACAAGGGACCCTTTTTCACAGATACGCAGTATTTT. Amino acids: CASNKGPFFTDTQYF.

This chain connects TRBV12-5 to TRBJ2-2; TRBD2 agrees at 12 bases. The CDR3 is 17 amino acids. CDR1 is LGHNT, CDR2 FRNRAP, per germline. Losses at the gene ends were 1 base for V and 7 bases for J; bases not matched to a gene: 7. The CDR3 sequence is CASGLGTSGTRGGELFF. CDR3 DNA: TGTGCTAGTGGTTTGGGGACTAGCGGGACGCGCGGCGGGGAGCTGTTTTTT.

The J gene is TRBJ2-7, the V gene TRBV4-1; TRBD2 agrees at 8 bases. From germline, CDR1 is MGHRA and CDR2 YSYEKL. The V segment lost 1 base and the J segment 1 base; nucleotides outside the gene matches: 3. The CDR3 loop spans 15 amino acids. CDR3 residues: CASSQAGGESYEQYF. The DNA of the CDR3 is TGCGCCAGCAGCCAAGCGGGAGGGGAGTCCTACGAGCAGTACTTC.

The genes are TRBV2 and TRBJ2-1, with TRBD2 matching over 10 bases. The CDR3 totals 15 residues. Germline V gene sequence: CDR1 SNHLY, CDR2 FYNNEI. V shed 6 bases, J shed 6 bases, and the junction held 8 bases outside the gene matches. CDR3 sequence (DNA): TGTGCCAGCAGGGAGAGCGGGGGGGGGACCAATGAGCAGTTCTTC. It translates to CASRESGGGTNEQFF.

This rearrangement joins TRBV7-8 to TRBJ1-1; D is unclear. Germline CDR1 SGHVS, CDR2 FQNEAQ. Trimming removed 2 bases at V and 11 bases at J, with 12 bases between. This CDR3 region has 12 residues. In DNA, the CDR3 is TGTGCCAGCAGCTTATATTCTAAGGGTGCTTTCTTT. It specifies CASSLYSKGAFF.

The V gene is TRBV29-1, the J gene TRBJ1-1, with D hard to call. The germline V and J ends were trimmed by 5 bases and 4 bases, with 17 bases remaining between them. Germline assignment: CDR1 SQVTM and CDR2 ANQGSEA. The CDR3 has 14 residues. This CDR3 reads CSVTLLGDGTEAFF. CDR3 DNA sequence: TGCAGCGTTACCCTGTTAGGAGACGGCACTGAAGCTTTCTTT.